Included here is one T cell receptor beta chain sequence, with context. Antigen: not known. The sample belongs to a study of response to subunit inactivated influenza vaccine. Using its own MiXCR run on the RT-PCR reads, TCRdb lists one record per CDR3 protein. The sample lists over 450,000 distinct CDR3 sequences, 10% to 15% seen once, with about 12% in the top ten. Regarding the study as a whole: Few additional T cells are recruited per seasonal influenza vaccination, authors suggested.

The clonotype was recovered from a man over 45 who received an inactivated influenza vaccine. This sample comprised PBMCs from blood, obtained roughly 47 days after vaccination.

The CDR3 region has the DNA TGTGCCAGCAGTTTATCCCCGGCAGTGAACACCGGGGAGCTGTTTTTT. Its protein is CASSLSPAVNTGELFF. The chain uses TRBV27 and TRBJ2-2; D is unresolved. The ends were cut back, 0 bases at V and 1 base at J, with 9 bases in the middle. The CDR3 is 16 residues long. Germline V lookup: CDR1 MNHEY, CDR2 SMNVEV (reference sequence).